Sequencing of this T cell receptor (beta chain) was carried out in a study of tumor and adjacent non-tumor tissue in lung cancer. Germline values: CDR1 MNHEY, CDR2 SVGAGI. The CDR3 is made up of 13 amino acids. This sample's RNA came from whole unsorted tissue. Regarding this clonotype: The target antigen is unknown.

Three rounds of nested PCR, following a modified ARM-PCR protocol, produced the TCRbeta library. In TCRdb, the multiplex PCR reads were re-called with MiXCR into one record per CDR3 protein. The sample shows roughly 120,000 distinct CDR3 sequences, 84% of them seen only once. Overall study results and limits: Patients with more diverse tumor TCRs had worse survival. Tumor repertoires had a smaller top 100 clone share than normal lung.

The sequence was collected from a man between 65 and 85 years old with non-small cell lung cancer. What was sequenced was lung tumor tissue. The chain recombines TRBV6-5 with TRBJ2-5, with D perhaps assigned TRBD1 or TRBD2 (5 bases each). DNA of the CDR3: TGTGACAGGAGACGTACTAGATCCGAGACCCAGTACTTC. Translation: CDRRRTRSETQYF.